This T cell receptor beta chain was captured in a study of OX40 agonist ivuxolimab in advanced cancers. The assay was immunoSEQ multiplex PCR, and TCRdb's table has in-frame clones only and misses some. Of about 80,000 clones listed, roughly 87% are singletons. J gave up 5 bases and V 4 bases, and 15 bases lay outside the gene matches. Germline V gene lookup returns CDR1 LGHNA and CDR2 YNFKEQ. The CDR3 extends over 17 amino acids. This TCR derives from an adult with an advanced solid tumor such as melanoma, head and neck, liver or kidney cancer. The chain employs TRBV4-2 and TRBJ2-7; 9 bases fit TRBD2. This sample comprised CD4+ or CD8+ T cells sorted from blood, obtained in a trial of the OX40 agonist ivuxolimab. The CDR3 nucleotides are TGTGCCAGCAGCCCGCAGTGGACTAGCGTGGGTTTCCACGAGCAGTACTTC. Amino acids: CASSPQWTSVGFHEQYF.